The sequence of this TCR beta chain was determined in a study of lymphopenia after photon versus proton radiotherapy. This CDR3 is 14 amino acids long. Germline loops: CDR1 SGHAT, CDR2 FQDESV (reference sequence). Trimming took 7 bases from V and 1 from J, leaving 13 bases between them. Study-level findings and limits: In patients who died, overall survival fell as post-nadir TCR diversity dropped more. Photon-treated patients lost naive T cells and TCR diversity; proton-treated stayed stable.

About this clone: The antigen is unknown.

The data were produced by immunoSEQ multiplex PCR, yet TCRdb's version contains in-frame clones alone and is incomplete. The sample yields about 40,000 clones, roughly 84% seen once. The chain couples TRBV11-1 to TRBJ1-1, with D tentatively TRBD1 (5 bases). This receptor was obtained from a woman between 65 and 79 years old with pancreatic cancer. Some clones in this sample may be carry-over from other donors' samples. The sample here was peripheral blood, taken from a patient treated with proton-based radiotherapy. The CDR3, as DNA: TGTGCCAGCACACACCAGGACACGAACACTGAAGCTTTCTTT. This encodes CASTHQDTNTEAFF.